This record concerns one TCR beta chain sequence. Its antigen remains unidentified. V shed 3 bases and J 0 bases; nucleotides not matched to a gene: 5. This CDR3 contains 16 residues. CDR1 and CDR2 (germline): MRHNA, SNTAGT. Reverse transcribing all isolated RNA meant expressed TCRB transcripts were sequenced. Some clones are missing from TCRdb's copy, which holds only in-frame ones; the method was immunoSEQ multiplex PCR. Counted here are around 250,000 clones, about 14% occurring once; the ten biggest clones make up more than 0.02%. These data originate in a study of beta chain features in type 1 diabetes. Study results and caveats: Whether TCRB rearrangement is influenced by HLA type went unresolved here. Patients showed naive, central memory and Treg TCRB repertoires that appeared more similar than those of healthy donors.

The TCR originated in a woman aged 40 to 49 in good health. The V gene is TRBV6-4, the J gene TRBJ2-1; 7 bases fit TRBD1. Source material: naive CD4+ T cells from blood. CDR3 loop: CASSETGDVSYNEQFF. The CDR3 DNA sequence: TGTGCCAGCAGTGAAACAGGGGATGTCTCCTACAATGAGCAGTTCTTC.